The present TCR beta chain was sequenced within a study of beta chain features in type 1 diabetes (dated by TCRdb to 2016 to 2018). Describing the broader study: Mean age, gender distribution, total cell number and subset yield were not different between patients and healthy donors. Across all samples, about 110 million sorted cells were examined, and cell number per subset correlated strongly with RNA yield. The study compared the TCRB repertoires of sorted circulating CD4+ T cell subsets in recently diagnosed type 1 diabetes patients with those in matched healthy donors. Regulatory and stem cell-like memory subsets were obtained from only 8 patients and roughly 8 healthy donors, while naive and central memory subsets were obtained from all 30 or so donors. What the work shows at the level of the full study, not this receptor alone: Naive, central memory and regulatory TCRB repertoires appeared to be more alike among patients than among healthy donors. Shorter templates might be favored by PCR, yet because patient and control samples were amplified and corrected together, any such skew would affect both groups equally. Patients with type 1 diabetes made fewer insertions and deleted more nucleotides at VDJ recombination sites, implying thymic rearrangement abnormalities. Sequencing cDNA rather than genomic DNA could over-represent highly expressing activated cells, although activation and CD3 levels did not differ between groups. In all four CD4+ subsets, TCRB CDR3 length was moderately but significantly shorter in type 1 diabetes patients. Only small numbers of individuals were included in the HLA sub-analyses, which left unresolved whether HLA type had any influence on TCRB rearrangement.

The entire amount of isolated RNA was reverse transcribed using the High Capacity cDNA Reverse Transcription Kit, so the sequenced TCRB transcripts were expressed ones. Deep immunoSEQ sequencing was applied to naive, central memory and regulatory T cell samples, giving an average of around 4 million total reads per sample. After sorted cells were lysed in RLT buffer, RNA was extracted with DNase-treated RNeasy Micro or Mini kits, with the choice depending on cell number. Each cell subset was processed separately to prevent cross-contamination, with patient and healthy donor samples processed together. The immunoSEQ multiplex PCR was used to amplify TCRB sequences from cDNA, generating 87-bp fragments that spanned the CDR3 region. The amplicons were sequenced using the Illumina HiSeq platform. The original pipeline was this. PCR bias was corrected computationally using synthetic template baselines, and reads within Hamming distance 2 were collapsed, with unmergeable singletons discarded. Reads were aligned against IMGT to assign V, D and J genes, CDR3 length and insertions or deletions at six rearrangement sites. Within each subset, clonotype counts were normalized to sorted cell number, after which true diversity and Gini coefficients were computed with the tcR R package. The overlap coefficient, calculated on TCRB nucleotide sequences, was used to measure repertoire sharing. TCRdb mirrors the immuneACCESS table, restricted to in-frame sequences. Some clones are absent from its copies; in checked studies, under half trace to an unresolved V gene, and the reason for the others is unknown. The V and J calls and the clone size are those of that table, but D and trimming were determined from the DNA. A total of roughly 24,000 clones appear in this sample, about 69% of them only once. The ten largest clonotypes hold roughly 4.3% of the sample.

The germline V gene (reference sequence) gives CDR1 as WNHNN and CDR2 as SYGVQD. The CDR3 measures 16 amino acids from cysteine to phenylalanine. The only DNA kept is the CDR3, 48 bases in frame from the first base. Trimming removed 2 bases from V and 0 bases from J, leaving 8 bases between the germline ends. Concerning this clone: The specificity of this receptor is unknown. It has no much larger one-base neighbor in the sample; base qualities were not kept.

From each donor, a single peripheral blood sample of around 120 mL on average was drawn into heparinised tubes. Using a panel that included CD45RO, CCR7, CD25, CD127, CD95 and CD27, naive, central memory, regulatory and stem cell-like memory CD4+ T cells were sorted on a BD FACSAria II. All sorted populations exceeded 95% purity. PBMCs were isolated immediately by Lymphoprep density gradient centrifugation and stained directly without culture. Samples were stained and sorted in pairs, with one healthy donor and one patient per experiment, so that batch effects were minimized. This clonotype was obtained from a man younger than 35 with type 1 diabetes. The sample consisted of Tregs from blood. The cell subset or site label of this sample denotes: regulatory CD4+ T cells. The chain links TRBV10-1 with TRBJ2-6; perhaps TRBD2 is the D gene, with 7 bases matching. The CDR3 region: CASSEGGASGANVLTF. The DNA sequence is given as TGCGCCAGCAGTGAGGGGGGGGCCTCTGGGGCCAACGTCCTGACTTTC.